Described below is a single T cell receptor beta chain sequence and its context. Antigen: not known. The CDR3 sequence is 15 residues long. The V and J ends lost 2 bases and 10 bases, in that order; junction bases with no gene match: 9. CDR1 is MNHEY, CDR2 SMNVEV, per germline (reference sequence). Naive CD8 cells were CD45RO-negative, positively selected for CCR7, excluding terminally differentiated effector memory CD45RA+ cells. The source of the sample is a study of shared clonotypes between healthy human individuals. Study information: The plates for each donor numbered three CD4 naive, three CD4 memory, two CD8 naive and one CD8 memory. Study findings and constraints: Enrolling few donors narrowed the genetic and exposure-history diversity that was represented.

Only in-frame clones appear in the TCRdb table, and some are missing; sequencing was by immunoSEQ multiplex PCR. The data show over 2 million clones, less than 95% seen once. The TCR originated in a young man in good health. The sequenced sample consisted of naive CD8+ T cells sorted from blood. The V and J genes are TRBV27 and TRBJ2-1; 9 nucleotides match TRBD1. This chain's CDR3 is CASSLLGTGYGEQFF. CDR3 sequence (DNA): TGTGCCAGCAGTTTACTCGGGACAGGGTATGGGGAGCAGTTCTTC.